This entry is about one T cell receptor (beta chain). Method: immunoSEQ multiplex PCR; TCRdb's copy keeps in-frame clones and lacks some. The repertoire includes about 49,000 clones, about 90% of them detected once, and over 1.3% sits in the top ten. The donors were part of the validation cohort, which consisted of about 130 subjects and was separate from the first cohort of around 620 subjects. The J segment lost 5 bases and the V segment lost 1 base, leaving 5 bases of the junction unmatched. Germline CDR1 SGHTA, CDR2 FQGNSA. This CDR3 spans 15 amino acids. The sample originates from a study of cytomegalovirus exposure and HLA in healthy donors.

This sequence joins TRBV7-2 and TRBJ2-7; TRBD2 agrees at 10 bases. Sequenced: PBMCs. The TCR was taken from a man younger than 30 in good health and CMV-seronegative. The CDR3 loop is CASSLVVAGGNEQYF. The CDR3 bases are TGTGCCAGCAGCTTAGTGGTAGCGGGAGGTAACGAGCAGTACTTC.